The sequence of this T cell receptor beta chain was determined in a study of CD8 T cells in Susac syndrome. This CDR3 has 15 amino acids. Trimming left V 3 bases short and J 4 bases short, with 14 bases between. Germline assignment: CDR1 MNHEY and CDR2 SMNVEV (reference sequence). cDNA came from roughly 0.47 to 1 ug RNA primed by random hexamers. TCRdb reanalysed the immunoSEQ multiplex PCR reads using MiXCR and keeps one entry per CDR3 protein. This repertoire shows around 130,000 distinct CDR3 sequences, around 80% found once; its top ten account for 0.51%. Source material: CD8+ T cells from PBMCs. The V call is TRBV27, the J call TRBJ2-3; D call uncertain. The receptor comes from a human donor with multiple sclerosis. Here the CDR3 DNA reads TGTGCCAGCAGTTTTGGGCAGCCCGACGCAGATACGCAGTATTTT. Its translation: CASSFGQPDADTQYF.